A single sample is the source of the 23 T cell receptor beta chains below, sequenced in a study of shared clonotypes between healthy human individuals. This table comes from immunoSEQ multiplex PCR, and its TCRdb copy is limited to in-frame clones, with some not included. The sample has approximately 500,000 clones, approximately 85% seen once. The sequencing input was PBMCs. The receptor set was obtained from a woman aged 40 to 50 in good health. Some clones in this sample may be carry-over from other donors' samples.

The gene calls are TRBV11-1 and TRBJ2-7; TRBD1 agrees at 9 bases. V lost 5 bases to trimming and J lost 6 bases; unmatched junction nucleotides: 14. The CDR3 length is 16 residues. Germline-derived CDR1 and CDR2 are SGHAT and FQDESV (reference sequence). CDR3 amino acids: CASSPSTGGANSEQYF. In DNA form, the CDR3 reads TGTGCCAGCAGCCCGTCAACAGGGGGCGCGAATTCCGAGCAGTACTTC.

The rearrangement uses TRBV18 and TRBJ2-5; perhaps TRBD1 as D (5 bases). The J call is in doubt because the DNA end fits TRBJ2-7 better. Germline CDR1 KGHSH, CDR2 LQKENI. CDR3 length: 15 amino acids. The CDR3 is CASSPGAAVQGEQYF. In DNA form, the CDR3 reads TGTGCCAGCTCACCAGGGGCAGCAGTTCAGGGCGAGCAGTACTTC.

The rearrangement uses TRBV5-1 and TRBJ2-5, with TRBD2 matching 7 bases. The ends lost 4 bases at V and 8 bases at J; junction bases unmatched: 11. The CDR3 runs to 14 residues. Germline V lookup: CDR1 SGHRS, CDR2 YFSETQ. CDR3 nucleotide sequence: TGCGCCAGCAGCGATGATGGGACTACTTTTACCCAGTACTTC. Protein: CASSDDGTTFTQYF.

V usage is TRBV19 and J usage is TRBJ2-1; D possibly corresponds to TRBD2 (5 bases). The CDR3 is 15 residues long. In germline, CDR1 is LNHDA, CDR2 SQIVND (reference sequence). V was trimmed by 7 bases and J by 6 bases, leaving 19 bases between them. Here the CDR3 reads CASISGGSNLNEQFF. CDR3 sequence (DNA): TGTGCCAGTATCTCCGGAGGTAGCAACCTCAATGAGCAGTTCTTC. The full variable domain, with the rest looked up from reference TRBV19 and TRBJ2-1, is DGGITQSPKYLFRKEGQNVTLSCEQNLNHDAMYWYRQDPGQGLRLIYYSQIVNDFQKGDIAEGYSVSREKKESFPLTVTSAQKNPTAFYLCASISGGSNLNEQFFGPGTRLTVL.

This chain joins TRBV5-4 and TRBJ2-5; the D gene is possibly TRBD2 (6 bases). The CDR3 is 14 amino acids. Trimming left V 3 bases short and J 7 bases short, with 16 bases between. Germline V gene data show CDR1 as SGHNT and CDR2 as YYREEE (reference sequence). CDR3 sequence: CASSSSGSPWTQYF. The CDR3 nucleotides read TGTGCCAGCAGCTCTTCCGGGAGTCCGTGGACCCAGTACTTC. The variable domain in full, completed from reference TRBV5-4 and TRBJ2-5, reads ETGVTQSPTHLIKTRGQQVTLRCSSQSGHNTVSWYQQALGQGPQFIFQYYREEENGRGNFPPRFSGLQFPNYSSELNVNALELDDSALYLCASSSSGSPWTQYFGPGTRLLVL.

The chain recombines TRBV5-4 with TRBJ2-7; a weak D match, TRBD1 (6 bases). The CDR3 runs 15 residues. V lost 4 bases and J 2 bases, leaving 16 bases between the germline ends. CDR1 and CDR2 (germline): SGHNT, YYREEE (reference sequence). The CDR3 sequence is CASSLDRLPPYEQYF. The DNA of the CDR3 is TGTGCCAGCAGCCTAGACAGGCTACCCCCCTACGAGCAGTACTTC.

About this clone: Only one base separates this from a far larger clonotype, so it likely reflects a read error. The genes are TRBV28 and TRBJ2-2; no definite D call. This CDR3 spans 15 amino acids. CDR1 MDHEN and CDR2 SYDVKM come from the germline V gene. CDR3 sequence: CTSSLRKGSTGELFF. CDR3 in DNA: TGTACCAGCAGTCTTCGGAAAGGGTCCACCGGGGAGCTGTTTTTT.

The chain carries TRBV4-2 and TRBJ2-1; 8 bases fit TRBD2. Unmatched junction bases numbered 5, after V lost 3 bases and J lost 1 base. This CDR3 has 16 residues. Germline V gene data show CDR1 as LGHNA and CDR2 as YNFKEQ. The CDR3: CASSHDSGDSYNEQFF. CDR3 nucleotide sequence: TGTGCCAGCAGCCATGATAGCGGGGATTCCTACAATGAGCAGTTCTTC.

The chain links TRBV7-3 to TRBJ2-3, with 9 nucleotides matching TRBD1. V was pared by 5 bases and J by 3 bases, with 9 bases of the junction left unmatched. The CDR3 is made up of 16 amino acids. Germline-derived CDR1 and CDR2 are SGHTA and FQGTGA. The DNA of the CDR3 is TGTGCCAGCAGCCCCCGGGACAGGGTGGGAACAGATACGCAGTATTTT. It translates to CASSPRDRVGTDTQYF.

This chain uses TRBV6-5 with TRBJ1-2, with 7 bases fitting TRBD1. This CDR3 is 13 amino acids long. Germline trimming cut 4 bases from V and 7 bases from J; bases unmatched to any gene: 6. Germline CDR1 and CDR2: MNHEY and SVGAGI. The DNA of the CDR3 is TGTGCCAGCAGTTCGGACAGGTTTCTTGGCTACACCTTC. It is translated as CASSSDRFLGYTF.

This clone occurred a few times. The V and J genes are TRBV5-4 and TRBJ1-4; the match to TRBD1 covers 8 bases. Germline CDR1 is SGHNT and CDR2 is YYREEE (reference sequence). V lost 5 bases and J lost 11; bases outside the gene matches: 5. This CDR3 has 12 amino acids. DNA of the CDR3: TGTGCCAGCAGTCGACAGGGGAGTAAACTGTTTTTT. Amino acid sequence: CASSRQGSKLFF.

The chain recombines TRBV13 with TRBJ2-1, with 8 bases matching TRBD2. The CDR3 totals 15 residues. Germline assignment: CDR1 PRHDT and CDR2 FYEKMQ (reference sequence). Losses at the gene ends were 5 bases for V and 8 bases for J; bases not matched to a gene: 11. The CDR3 is CASSNYLGGAHEQFF. The DNA of the CDR3 is TGTGCCAGCAGCAACTACCTCGGGGGGGCCCATGAGCAGTTCTTC. Full variable domain (rest looked up from reference TRBV13 and TRBJ2-1): AAGVIQSPRHLIKEKRETATLKCYPIPRHDTVYWYQQGPGQDPQFLISFYEKMQSDKGSIPDRFSAQQFSDYHSELNMSSLELGDSALYFCASSNYLGGAHEQFFGPGTRLTVL.

The V call is TRBV5-1, the J call TRBJ1-4; D is perhaps TRBD1 (6 bases). V was clipped by 1 base and J by 6 bases, with 10 bases between them. CDR3 length: 14 amino acids. The germline CDR1 and CDR2 sequences are SGHRS and YFSETQ. Here the CDR3 DNA reads TGCGCCAGCAGCTTGAAACAGGGTTATGAAAAACTGTTTTTT. It yields the protein CASSLKQGYEKLFF.

The V call is TRBV11-2, the J call TRBJ2-7, with 8 bases identical to TRBD2. The CDR3 length is 15 residues. In germline, CDR1 is SGHAT, CDR2 FQNNGV. The V segment lost 1 base and the J segment 2 bases; nucleotides outside the gene matches: 4. The CDR3 DNA reads as TGTGCCAGCAGCTTAGTCCCGGGAGGGGCCTACGAGCAGTACTTC. Amino acids: CASSLVPGGAYEQYF. Full variable domain (rest looked up from reference TRBV11-2 and TRBJ2-7): EAGVAQSPRYKIIEKRQSVAFWCNPISGHATLYWYQQILGQGPKLLIQFQNNGVVDDSQLPKDRFSAERLKGVDSTLKIQPAKLEDSAVYLCASSLVPGGAYEQYFGPGTRLTVT.

A single count supports this clone. The chain links TRBV11-3 to TRBJ2-5; 11 positions match TRBD2. The CDR3 is 16 residues long. The V gene end was trimmed by 5 bases and the J gene end by 4 bases; junction bases not matched to a gene: 9. Germline-derived CDR1 and CDR2 are SGHNT and YENEEA. CDR3 DNA sequence: TGTGCCAGCAGCGCTACCGGGACTAGCGGAACAGAGACCCAGTACTTC. Translation: CASSATGTSGTETQYF.

The chain is built from TRBV5-4 and TRBJ2-7; 7 bases align to TRBD1. The junction had 6 bases not matched to a gene; V was cut back by 6 bases and J by 3 bases. This CDR3 spans 13 amino acids. CDR1 is SGHNT and CDR2 is YYREEE in the germline V gene (reference sequence). CDR3 amino acids: CASTKDRSYEQYF. The CDR3 DNA follows: TGTGCCAGCACCAAGGACAGGAGCTACGAGCAGTACTTC.

The V and J genes are TRBV5-1 and TRBJ2-1, with D tentatively TRBD1 (5 bases). This CDR3 contains 15 residues. Trimming took 0 bases from V and 5 from J, leaving 12 bases between them. Germline loops: CDR1 SGHRS, CDR2 YFSETQ. CDR3 coding DNA: TGCGCCAGCAGCTTGGGTCCGACAGCTCACAATGAGCAGTTCTTC. This sequence encodes CASSLGPTAHNEQFF.

V and J are TRBV5-8 and TRBJ1-5, with a possible D match to TRBD1 (6 bases). This CDR3 spans 16 amino acids. The V and J ends lost 4 bases and 0 bases respectively, with 14 bases between them. From germline, CDR1 is SGHTS and CDR2 YDEGEE. CDR3 protein: CASSPPDSFSNQPQHF. In DNA form, the CDR3 reads TGTGCCAGCAGCCCACCGGACAGTTTTAGCAATCAGCCCCAGCATTTT.

This clone was seen only once. The CDR3 protein is CASSLLSAAMDTQYF. Written as DNA, the CDR3 is TGTGCCAGCAGCTTACTTTCGGCAGCCATGGATACGCAGTATTTT. The chain joins TRBV7-9 to TRBJ2-3; D is unresolved. CDR1 SEHNR and CDR2 FQNEAQ come from the germline V gene (reference sequence). CDR3 length: 15 residues. The germline V and J ends were trimmed by 2 bases and 6 bases, with 15 bases remaining between them.

This clone appeared a few times. The rearrangement uses TRBV10-2 and TRBJ1-1, with TRBD1 matching over 7 bases. From germline, CDR1 is WSHSY and CDR2 SAAADI. After removal of 7 bases from V and 5 bases from J, the junction contained 7 bases not matched to a gene. The CDR3 contains 13 residues. As DNA, the CDR3 is TGCGCCAGCATCGGACAGGTGGAAACTGAAGCTTTCTTT. Its translation: CASIGQVETEAFF.

Note on this clone: The sample holds other DNA sequences that translate to the same CDR3. The chain is built from TRBV4-2 and TRBJ2-3; perhaps TRBD2 as D (5 bases). Germline CDR1 reads LGHNA; CDR2 reads YNFKEQ. Trimming removed 0 bases from V and 0 bases from J, with 7 bases in between. The CDR3 consists of 15 residues. CDR3 bases: TGTGCCAGCAGCCAAGACGGGGAGAGCACAGATACGCAGTATTTT. It specifies CASSQDGESTDTQYF.

A few counts support this clone. The chain uses TRBV29-1 and TRBJ1-2; unclear D gene. The CDR3 has 13 amino acids. Germline V lookup: CDR1 SQVTM, CDR2 ANQGSEA. Trimming took 3 bases from V and 8 from J, leaving 16 bases between them. CDR3 in DNA: TGCAGCGTTGATAGAGCCCCAGGCAGGGGCTACACCTTC. Protein sequence: CSVDRAPGRGYTF.

V usage is TRBV11-1 and J usage is TRBJ1-1, with D possibly TRBD1 on 6 matching bases. The CDR3 length is 13 residues. V gave up 5 bases and J gave up 4 bases, with 11 bases separating them. Germline CDR1 reads SGHAT; CDR2 reads FQDESV (reference sequence). The CDR3 nucleotides are TGTGCCAGCAGCCAACAGGGTAGCACTGAAGCTTTCTTT. Encoded protein: CASSQQGSTEAFF.